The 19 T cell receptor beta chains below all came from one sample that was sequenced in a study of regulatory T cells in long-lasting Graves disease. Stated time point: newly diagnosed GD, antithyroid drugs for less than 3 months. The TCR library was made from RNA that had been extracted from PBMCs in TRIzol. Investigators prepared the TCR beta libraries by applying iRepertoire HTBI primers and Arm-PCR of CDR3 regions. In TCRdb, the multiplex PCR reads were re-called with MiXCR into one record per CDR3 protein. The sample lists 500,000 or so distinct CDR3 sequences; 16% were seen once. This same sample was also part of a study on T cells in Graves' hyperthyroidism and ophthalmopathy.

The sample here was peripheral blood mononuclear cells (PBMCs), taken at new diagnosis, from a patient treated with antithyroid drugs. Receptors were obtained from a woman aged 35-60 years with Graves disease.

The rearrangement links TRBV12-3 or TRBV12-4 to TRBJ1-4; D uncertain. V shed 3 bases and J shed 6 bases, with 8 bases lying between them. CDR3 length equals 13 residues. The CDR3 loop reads CASSFSTYEKLFF. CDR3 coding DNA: TGTGCCAGCAGTTTTTCGACCTATGAAAAACTGTTTTTT.

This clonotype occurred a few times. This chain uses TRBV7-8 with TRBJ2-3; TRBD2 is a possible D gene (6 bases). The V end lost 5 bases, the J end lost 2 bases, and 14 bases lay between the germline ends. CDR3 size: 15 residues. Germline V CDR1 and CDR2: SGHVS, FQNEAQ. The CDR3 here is CASSPRRGPTDTQYF. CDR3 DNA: TGTGCCAGCAGCCCAAGGAGGGGCCCCACAGATACGCAGTATTTT. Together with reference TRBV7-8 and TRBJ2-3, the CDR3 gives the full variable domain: GAGVSQSPRYKVAKRGQDVALRCDPISGHVSLFWYQQALGQGPEFLTYFQNEAQLDKSGLPSDRFFAERPEGSVSTLKIQRTQQEDSAVYLCASSPRRGPTDTQYFGPGTRLTVL.

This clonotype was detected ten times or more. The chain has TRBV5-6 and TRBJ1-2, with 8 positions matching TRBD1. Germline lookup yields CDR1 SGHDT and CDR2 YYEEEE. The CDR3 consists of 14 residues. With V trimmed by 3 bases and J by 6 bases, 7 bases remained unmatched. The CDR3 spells CASSSWTGWNGYTF. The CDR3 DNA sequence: TGTGCCAGCAGCTCCTGGACAGGGTGGAATGGCTACACCTTC.

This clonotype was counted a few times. This CDR3 reads CASKLGHPNQPQHF. The CDR3 region has the DNA TGTGCCAGCAAACTGGGACATCCTAATCAGCCCCAGCATTTT. The chain uses TRBV28 and TRBJ1-5, with D maybe TRBD1 (6 bases). The CDR3 spans 14 residues. Trimming took 7 bases from V and 4 from J, leaving 14 bases between them. CDR1 MDHEN and CDR2 SYDVKM come from the germline V gene.

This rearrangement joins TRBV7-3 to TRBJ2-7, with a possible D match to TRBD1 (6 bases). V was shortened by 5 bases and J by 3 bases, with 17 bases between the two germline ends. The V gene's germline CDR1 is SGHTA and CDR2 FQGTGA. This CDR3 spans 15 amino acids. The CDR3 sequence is CASSDNRERIYEQYF. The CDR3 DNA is TGTGCCAGCAGCGATAACAGGGAGCGAATCTACGAGCAGTACTTC.

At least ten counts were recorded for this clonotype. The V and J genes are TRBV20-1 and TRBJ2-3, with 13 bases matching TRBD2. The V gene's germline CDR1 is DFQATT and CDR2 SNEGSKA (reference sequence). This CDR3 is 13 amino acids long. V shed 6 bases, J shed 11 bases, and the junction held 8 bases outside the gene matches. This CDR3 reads CSARLAGGREQYF. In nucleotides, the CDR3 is TGCAGTGCAAGACTAGCGGGGGGTCGAGAGCAGTATTTT.

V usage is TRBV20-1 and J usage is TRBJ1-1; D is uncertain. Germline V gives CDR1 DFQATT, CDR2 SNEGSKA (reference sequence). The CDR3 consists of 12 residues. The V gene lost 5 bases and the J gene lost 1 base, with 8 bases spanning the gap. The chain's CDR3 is CSAPLGNTEAFF. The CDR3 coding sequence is TGCAGTGCTCCTCTGGGGAACACTGAAGCTTTCTTT.

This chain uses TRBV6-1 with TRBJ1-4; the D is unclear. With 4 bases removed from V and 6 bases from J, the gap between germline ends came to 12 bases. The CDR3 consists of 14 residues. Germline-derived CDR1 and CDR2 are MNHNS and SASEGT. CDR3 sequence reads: CASSVSPRDEKLFF. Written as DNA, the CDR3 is TGTGCCAGCAGTGTAAGCCCCAGAGATGAAAAACTGTTTTTT.

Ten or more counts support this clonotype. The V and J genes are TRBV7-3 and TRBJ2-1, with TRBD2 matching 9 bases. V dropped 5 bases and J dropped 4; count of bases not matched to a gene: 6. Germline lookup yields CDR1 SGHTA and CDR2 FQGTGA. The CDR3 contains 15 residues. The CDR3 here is CASSTRLADYNEQFF. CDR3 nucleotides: TGTGCCAGCAGCACAAGACTAGCGGATTACAATGAGCAGTTCTTC. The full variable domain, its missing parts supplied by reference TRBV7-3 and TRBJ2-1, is GAGVSQTPSNKVTEKGKYVELRCDPISGHTALYWYRQSLGQGPEFLIYFQGTGAADDSGLPNDRFFAVRPEGSVSTLKIQRTERGDSAVYLCASSTRLADYNEQFFGPGTRLTVL.

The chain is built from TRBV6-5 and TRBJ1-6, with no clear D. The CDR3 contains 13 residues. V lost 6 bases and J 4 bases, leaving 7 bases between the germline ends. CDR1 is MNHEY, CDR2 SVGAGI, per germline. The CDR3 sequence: CASSYAYNSPLHF. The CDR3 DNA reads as TGTGCCAGCAGCTACGCGTATAATTCACCCCTCCACTTT.

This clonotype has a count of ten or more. The CDR3 loop reads CASSPTNTDTQYF. The CDR3 DNA sequence: TGTGCCAGCAGCCCTACCAACACAGATACGCAGTATTTT. This chain links TRBV12-3 or TRBV12-4 with TRBJ2-3, with D uncertain. V lost 6 bases and J lost 2, with 9 bases in between. The CDR3 contains 13 residues.

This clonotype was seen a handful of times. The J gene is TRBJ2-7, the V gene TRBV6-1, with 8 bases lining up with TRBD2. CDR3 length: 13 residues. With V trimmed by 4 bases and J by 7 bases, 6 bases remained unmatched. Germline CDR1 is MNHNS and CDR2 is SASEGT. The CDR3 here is CASSGGREGEQYF. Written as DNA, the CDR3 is TGTGCCAGCAGTGGTGGACGGGAGGGGGAGCAGTACTTC.

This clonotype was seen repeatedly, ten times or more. Here the CDR3 reads CASSPWTSGRSYEQYF. The CDR3 coding sequence is TGTGCCAGCAGCCCCTGGACTAGCGGCCGCTCCTACGAGCAGTACTTC. The chain has TRBV11-3 and TRBJ2-7, with 10 bases matching TRBD2. Germline loops: CDR1 SGHNT, CDR2 YENEEA. CDR3 length: 16 amino acids. The ends lost 5 bases at V and 0 bases at J; junction bases unmatched: 7. The variable domain in full, completed from reference TRBV11-3 and TRBJ2-7, reads EAGVVQSPRYKIIEKKQPVAFWCNPISGHNTLYWYLQNLGQGPELLIRYENEEAVDDSQLPKDRFSAERLKGVDSTLKIQPAELGDSAVYLCASSPWTSGRSYEQYFGPGTRLTVT.

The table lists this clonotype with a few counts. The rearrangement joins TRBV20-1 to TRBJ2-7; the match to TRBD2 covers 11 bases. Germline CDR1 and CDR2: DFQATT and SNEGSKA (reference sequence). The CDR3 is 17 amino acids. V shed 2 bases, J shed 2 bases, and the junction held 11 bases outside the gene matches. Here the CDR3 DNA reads TGCAGTGCTAGACCTACTAGCGGGGGCCTACCTACCTACGAGCAGTACTTC. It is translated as CSARPTSGGLPTYEQYF.

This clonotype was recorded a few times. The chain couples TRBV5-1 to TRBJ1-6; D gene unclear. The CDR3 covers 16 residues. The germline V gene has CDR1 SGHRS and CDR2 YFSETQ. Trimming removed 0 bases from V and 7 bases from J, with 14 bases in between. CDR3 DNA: TGCGCCAGCAGCTTGGCTTGGAGCGGCCCAAATTCACCCCTCCACTTT. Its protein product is CASSLAWSGPNSPLHF. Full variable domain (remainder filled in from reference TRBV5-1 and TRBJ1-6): KAGVTQTPRYLIKTRGQQVTLSCSPISGHRSVSWYQQTPGQGLQFLFEYFSETQRNKGNFPGRFSGRQFSNSRSEMNVSTLELGDSALYLCASSLAWSGPNSPLHFGNGTRLTVT.

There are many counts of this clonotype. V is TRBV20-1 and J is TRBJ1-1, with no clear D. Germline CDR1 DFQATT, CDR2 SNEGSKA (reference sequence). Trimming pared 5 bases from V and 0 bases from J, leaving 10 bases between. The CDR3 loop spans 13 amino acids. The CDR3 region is CSAPRTLNTEAFF. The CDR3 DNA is TGCAGTGCTCCCAGGACCTTGAACACTGAAGCTTTCTTT.

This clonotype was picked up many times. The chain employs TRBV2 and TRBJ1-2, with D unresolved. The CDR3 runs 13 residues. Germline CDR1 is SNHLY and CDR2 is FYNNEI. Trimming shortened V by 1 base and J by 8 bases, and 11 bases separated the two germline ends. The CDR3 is CASSEVRVLGYTF. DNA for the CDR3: TGTGCCAGCAGTGAAGTTAGGGTTTTGGGCTACACCTTC.

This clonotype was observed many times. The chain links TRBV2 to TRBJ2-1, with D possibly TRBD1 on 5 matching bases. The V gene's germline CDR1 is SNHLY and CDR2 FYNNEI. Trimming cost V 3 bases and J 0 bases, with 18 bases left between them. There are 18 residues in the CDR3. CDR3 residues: CASSEGPPLISSYNEQFF. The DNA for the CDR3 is TGTGCCAGCAGTGAGGGGCCCCCTCTGATAAGCTCCTACAATGAGCAGTTCTTC.

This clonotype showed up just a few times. In nucleotides, the CDR3 is TGCAGTGCTTCTAAACGGGACGGGGAGGGAATGAACACTGAAGCTTTCTTT. It yields the protein CSASKRDGEGMNTEAFF. The V call is TRBV20-1, the J call TRBJ1-1, with D perhaps TRBD1 (5 bases). Trimming left V 5 bases short and J 0 bases short, with 22 bases between. The CDR3 runs 17 residues. Germline V gene data show CDR1 as DFQATT and CDR2 as SNEGSKA (reference sequence).